A single sample is the source of the 28 T cell receptor beta chains below, sequenced in a study of blood T cell repertoires in COVID-19. Only in-frame clones appear in the TCRdb table, and some are missing; sequencing was by immunoSEQ multiplex PCR. The profile covers approximately 100,000 clones, with about four fifths appearing a single time and 8% to 13% taken by the ten largest. Sequencing was performed on peripheral blood. The receptors stem from a human donor in a cohort sampled during active COVID-19.

The chain is built from TRBV28 and TRBJ2-7; TRBD2 agrees at 9 bases. CDR3 size: 15 residues. V trimming: 5 bases; J trimming: 3 bases; junction bases outside the gene matches: 8. Germline V gene sequence: CDR1 MDHEN, CDR2 SYDVKM. The CDR3 DNA follows: TGTGCCAGCAGTCCCGCGCTAGCGGGGAACTACGAGCAGTACTTC. Residues: CASSPALAGNYEQYF.

The genes are TRBV28 and TRBJ1-1, with 7 positions matching TRBD1. The trim removed 2 bases at V and 9 bases at J, leaving 6 bases unmatched. The CDR3 consists of 13 residues. Germline-derived CDR1 and CDR2 are MDHEN and SYDVKM. CDR3 in amino acids: CASSLGRGAQAFF. The CDR3, as DNA: TGTGCCAGCAGTTTAGGCAGGGGGGCCCAAGCTTTCTTT.

This clone turned up a few times. The V call is TRBV5-1, the J call TRBJ1-2; 7 nucleotides agree with TRBD1. V trimming: 4 bases; J trimming: 4 bases; junction bases outside the gene matches: 7. CDR1 and CDR2 from the germline V gene are SGHRS and YFSETQ. The length of the CDR3 is 14 residues. The CDR3 nucleotides read TGCGCCAGCAGCCCCCCGGGACAGATCTATGGCTACACCTTC. This encodes CASSPPGQIYGYTF.

The V and J genes are TRBV27 and TRBJ2-7; D uncertain. This CDR3 has 11 amino acids. Trimming removed 6 bases at V and 3 bases at J, with 6 bases between. From germline, CDR1 is MNHEY and CDR2 SMNVEV (reference sequence). In DNA form, the CDR3 reads TGTGCCAGCAGGGTAGACTACGAGCAGTACTTC. Protein sequence: CASRVDYEQYF.

The chain recombines TRBV28 with TRBJ2-7; 9 bases are a match to TRBD2. This CDR3 is built from 15 residues. The V segment lost 10 bases and the J segment 3 bases; nucleotides outside the gene matches: 13. The V gene's germline CDR1 is MDHEN and CDR2 SYDVKM. CDR3 nucleotide sequence: TGTGCCATCATGGGCTTTAGCGGGAGTTTCTACGAGCAGTACTTC. It specifies CAIMGFSGSFYEQYF.

The gene calls are TRBV7-3 and TRBJ2-1; possible D gene TRBD2, 5 bases. Trimming pared 3 bases from V and 7 bases from J, leaving 10 bases between. The germline gives CDR1 SGHTA, CDR2 FQGTGA. The CDR3 covers 13 residues. CDR3 loop: CASSFGLGNEQFF. The CDR3 nucleotides are TGTGCCAGCAGCTTTGGACTTGGAAATGAGCAGTTCTTC.

The chain links TRBV19 to TRBJ1-5, with D perhaps matching TRBD1 (5 bases). V lost 9 bases and J 0 bases, leaving 15 bases between the germline ends. This CDR3 is built from 15 residues. The germline V gene encodes CDR1 LNHDA and CDR2 SQIVND (reference sequence). CDR3 nucleotide sequence: TGTGCCAGACCTAGCGGACATAATAGCAATCAGCCCCAGCATTTT. Protein product: CARPSGHNSNQPQHF.

The rearrangement uses TRBV7-2 and TRBJ1-1, with unresolved D. The V end lost 1 base, the J end lost 1 base, and 4 bases lay between the germline ends. Germline assignment: CDR1 SGHTA and CDR2 FQGNSA. CDR3 length: 13 amino acids. The CDR3 DNA reads as TGTGCCAGCAGCTTAGAGCCGAACACTGAAGCTTTCTTT. Translating it yields CASSLEPNTEAFF.

The chain combines TRBV6-5 with TRBJ2-7, with 9 nucleotides matching TRBD1. CDR3 size: 15 residues. Germline V gene lookup returns CDR1 MNHEY and CDR2 SVGAGI. V lost 2 bases and J lost 6; bases outside the gene matches: 8. Written as DNA, the CDR3 is TGTGCCAGCAGTTACGTAGGGACAGGGACGGGCGAGCAGTACTTC. Translating gives CASSYVGTGTGEQYF.

This clone occurred a few times. This chain links TRBV7-9 with TRBJ1-1; TRBD1 matches 9 bases. This CDR3 comprises 15 residues. The V gene end was trimmed by 5 bases and the J gene end by 4 bases; junction bases not matched to a gene: 8. Looked up from germline, CDR1 is SEHNR and CDR2 is FQNEAQ (reference sequence). The CDR3 here is CASSPWTGEVTEAFF. The CDR3 DNA is TGTGCCAGCAGCCCCTGGACAGGGGAGGTCACTGAAGCTTTCTTT.

This CDR3 is CASSIMSRVGYTEAFF. The CDR3 DNA follows: TGTGCCAGTAGTATTATGTCCAGGGTCGGTTACACTGAAGCTTTCTTT. This chain links TRBV19 with TRBJ1-1, with a weak D call TRBD1 (5 bases). The V gene lost 3 bases and the J gene lost 3 bases, with 17 bases spanning the gap. Germline CDR1 and CDR2: LNHDA and SQIVND (reference sequence). The CDR3 totals 16 residues.

There are a few counts of this clone. CDR3 sequence reads: CASSLVSMPGKTYF. The CDR3 region has the DNA TGTGCCAGCAGCTTAGTCTCGATGCCAGGGAAAACGTACTTC. The chain is built from TRBV7-2 and TRBJ2-7; tentative D call: TRBD1 (5 bases). This CDR3 is built from 14 residues. V shed 1 base and J shed 12 bases, with 19 bases lying between them. From germline, CDR1 is SGHTA and CDR2 FQGNSA.

The chain joins TRBV5-1 to TRBJ2-7; 11 positions agree with TRBD2. Looked up from germline, CDR1 is SGHRS and CDR2 is YFSETQ. V gave up 4 bases and J gave up 5 bases; unmatched junction bases: 11. The CDR3 loop spans 16 amino acids. The CDR3 sequence is CASSGNSGGAYDEQYF. CDR3 DNA: TGCGCCAGCAGCGGGAATAGCGGGGGGGCCTACGACGAGCAGTACTTC.

This clone was counted between two and nine times. The genes are TRBV2 and TRBJ1-5; TRBD1 agrees at 8 bases. The CDR3 is 14 amino acids. The trim removed 6 bases at V and 9 bases at J, leaving 10 bases unmatched. Germline values: CDR1 SNHLY, CDR2 FYNNEI. The CDR3 region is CASREGQDIGPQHF. CDR3 DNA: TGTGCCAGCAGGGAGGGACAGGACATTGGGCCCCAGCATTTT.

This chain uses TRBV3-1 (or the pseudogene TRBV3-2) with TRBJ2-1; weak D call: TRBD1 (5 bases). V lost 5 bases to trimming and J lost 10 bases, with 15 bases between them. CDR1 and CDR2 from the germline V gene are LGHDT and YNNKEL (reference sequence). The CDR3 covers 13 residues. CDR3 region: CASSATRGREQFF. CDR3 nucleotide sequence: TGTGCCAGCAGCGCGACAAGGGGTCGCGAGCAGTTCTTC.

This chain connects TRBV19 to TRBJ1-2, with 9 bases that match TRBD1. The V and J ends lost 3 bases and 8 bases, in that order; junction bases with no gene match: 10. Per the germline V gene, CDR1 is LNHDA and CDR2 is SQIVND (reference sequence). The CDR3 runs 15 residues. CDR3 region: CASSILQGAYEGYTF. The CDR3 DNA reads TGTGCCAGTAGTATCTTACAGGGGGCTTATGAAGGCTACACCTTC.

This clone occurred a few times. This chain uses TRBV7-9 with TRBJ1-5, with D possibly TRBD1 on 5 matching bases. This CDR3 has 14 amino acids. Germline V gene lookup returns CDR1 SEHNR and CDR2 FQNEAQ (reference sequence). Deletions cut 5 bases from V and 9 bases from J, with 17 bases between. CDR3 nucleotides: TGTGCCAGCAGCCAAGACAGTGGCCAAGGGCCCCAGCATTTT. Protein: CASSQDSGQGPQHF.

The CDR3 here is CASSPVAGGSTDTQYF. CDR3 DNA: TGTGCCAGCAGCCCAGTAGCGGGAGGCAGCACAGATACGCAGTATTTT. The rearrangement links TRBV11-3 to TRBJ2-3; TRBD2 matches at 10 bases. Trimming at V came to 5 bases and at J to 0 bases, leaving 5 bases not matched to a gene. CDR1 is SGHNT and CDR2 is YENEEA in the germline V gene. The length of the CDR3 is 16 residues.

The V gene is TRBV3-1 (or the pseudogene TRBV3-2), the J gene TRBJ1-1; D not resolved. V was trimmed by 0 bases and J by 8 bases, leaving 7 bases between them. The CDR3 covers 12 residues. Looked up from germline, CDR1 is LGHDT and CDR2 is YNNKEL (reference sequence). CDR3 DNA sequence: TGTGCCAGCAGCCAAGATTTGGGCGAAGCTTTCTTT. Protein sequence: CASSQDLGEAFF.

The gene calls are TRBV28 and TRBJ1-2; TRBD1 matches at 8 bases. The CDR3 spans 13 residues. Germline CDR1 is MDHEN and CDR2 is SYDVKM. V lost 4 bases, J lost 6 bases, and 4 bases stayed unmatched. CDR3 in DNA: TGTGCCAGCAGTTCAGGGGGCGGCGATGGCTACACCTTC. It encodes CASSSGGGDGYTF.

CDR3 region: CASSLEKTGLGNEKLFF. The DNA of the CDR3 is TGCGCCAGCAGCTTGGAAAAAACGGGACTCGGTAATGAAAAACTGTTTTTT. This chain links TRBV5-1 with TRBJ1-4, with D maybe TRBD1 (5 bases). Germline V gene sequence: CDR1 SGHRS, CDR2 YFSETQ. The CDR3 has 17 residues. The V end lost 0 bases, the J end lost 4 bases, and 16 bases lay between the germline ends.

The genes are TRBV5-1 and TRBJ2-7, with D perhaps matching TRBD2 (5 bases). This CDR3 has 14 residues. Trimming shortened V by 0 bases and J by 3 bases, and 10 bases separated the two germline ends. Germline V gene lookup returns CDR1 SGHRS and CDR2 YFSETQ. The CDR3 coding sequence is TGCGCCAGCAGCTTGGGTGGGAGCGACTACGAGCAGTACTTC. It encodes CASSLGGSDYEQYF.

V gene TRBV19 combines with J gene TRBJ2-1; TRBD2 is a possible D gene (6 bases). The CDR3 contains 13 residues. Trimming stripped 2 bases from V and 9 bases from J, with 11 bases between. CDR1 is LNHDA and CDR2 is SQIVND in the germline V gene (reference sequence). As DNA, the CDR3 is TGTGCCAGTAGTATAATGGGGGGTGGTGAGCAGTTCTTC. It translates to CASSIMGGGEQFF.

The chain is built from TRBV7-3 and TRBJ2-7; 7 bases fit TRBD2. V lost 5 bases to trimming and J lost 5 bases; unmatched junction nucleotides: 9. The CDR3 consists of 14 residues. Germline-derived CDR1 and CDR2 are SGHTA and FQGTGA. The CDR3 sequence is CASSPWGGRNEQYF. In DNA form, the CDR3 reads TGTGCCAGCAGCCCGTGGGGCGGGAGAAACGAGCAGTACTTC.

The rearrangement joins TRBV7-9 to TRBJ2-3; 11 nucleotides match TRBD2. This CDR3 contains 16 residues. Trimming at V came to 6 bases and at J to 5 bases, leaving 10 bases not matched to a gene. Germline loops: CDR1 SEHNR, CDR2 FQNEAQ (reference sequence). CDR3 coding DNA: TGTGCCAGCAGTCGAAGTAGCGGGGGGGCAGTAGATACGCAGTATTTT. Its translation: CASSRSSGGAVDTQYF. The full variable domain, with the rest looked up from reference TRBV7-9 and TRBJ2-3, is DTGVSQNPRHKITKRGQNVTFRCDPISEHNRLYWYRQTLGQGPEFLTYFQNEAQLEKSRLLSDRFSAERPKGSFSTLEIQRTEQGDSAMYLCASSRSSGGAVDTQYFGPGTRLTVL.

V gene TRBV7-9 combines with J gene TRBJ1-1; 10 bases map to TRBD1. The germline V gene encodes CDR1 SEHNR and CDR2 FQNEAQ (reference sequence). The V gene end was trimmed by 3 bases and the J gene end by 6 bases; junction bases not matched to a gene: 4. This CDR3 comprises 14 residues. CDR3 DNA: TGTGCCAGCAGCTTCTCTGGACAGGGGGCTGAAGCTTTCTTT. Translated: CASSFSGQGAEAFF.

J is TRBJ1-4 and V is TRBV7-2; D is unclear. CDR3 length: 15 amino acids. CDR1 and CDR2 (germline): SGHTA, FQGNSA. V gave up 4 bases and J gave up 5 bases, with 14 bases separating them. This CDR3 is CASSSAGVQNEKLFF. Written as DNA, the CDR3 is TGTGCCAGCAGCTCGGCCGGGGTTCAAAATGAAAAACTGTTTTTT. Full variable domain (remainder filled in from reference TRBV7-2 and TRBJ1-4): GAGVSQSPSNKVTEKGKDVELRCDPISGHTALYWYRQSLGQGLEFLIYFQGNSAPDKSGLPSDRFSAERTGGSVSTLTIQRTQQEDSAVYLCASSSAGVQNEKLFFGSGTQLSVL.

The rearrangement links TRBV7-9 to TRBJ1-2; 9 bases are a match to TRBD1. CDR1 and CDR2 from the germline V gene are SEHNR and FQNEAQ (reference sequence). The CDR3 runs to 14 residues. Trimming took 1 base from V and 8 from J; bases not matched to a gene: 5. DNA for the CDR3: TGTGCCAGCAGCTTAGGGGGACAGGGAGAAGGCTACACCTTC. This gives the protein CASSLGGQGEGYTF.